The clone carrying this T cell receptor beta chain was seen just once. This sample was included in a study of blood T cell repertoires in COVID-19. Study-wide context: The United States, Italy and Spain were the sources of the acute and convalescent COVID-19 samples.

The protocol was immunoSEQ multiplex PCR, while the TCRdb copy is restricted to in-frame clones and leaves out a portion. This sample has about 81,000 clones, with around 82% found just once. With V trimmed by 6 bases and J by 6 bases, 2 bases remained unmatched. Germline V CDR1 and CDR2: MNHEY, SVGAGI. The CDR3 has 14 residues. The V call is TRBV6-5, the J call TRBJ2-1; TRBD2 matches at 13 bases. Sequencing was done on a sample of peripheral blood. This TCR was sampled from a human donor in a cohort sampled during active COVID-19. The CDR3 spells CASRTSGGTNEQFF. The CDR3 DNA reads as TGTGCCAGCAGGACTAGCGGGGGGACCAATGAGCAGTTCTTC.